These 19 T cell receptor beta chains came from one sample sequenced in a study of post-analysis software for immune sequencing data. General study findings and limits: TRBV5-6, TRBV5-1 and TRBV20-1 belonged to a set of roughly 5 TRBV segments that were more frequent in patients than controls.

TCR beta cDNA libraries had unique molecular identifiers. Each CDR3 protein gets one entry after TCRdb re-called the PCR reads with MiXCR. In the table there are approximately 730,000 distinct CDR3 sequences, roughly 46% of which are singletons. No antigen has been assigned to these receptors. Sequenced material: blood. These receptors all come from a girl aged 10 to 17 with multiple sclerosis.

The chain has TRBV10-3 and TRBJ2-5; 8 nucleotides line up with TRBD2. The CDR3 is made up of 14 amino acids. Germline loops: CDR1 ENHRY, CDR2 SYGVKD. J was trimmed by 2 bases and V by 6 bases; bases with no gene match: 5. In nucleotides, the CDR3 is TGTGCCATCAGGCGCACTAGCGGACAAGAGACCCAGTACTTC. Translation gives CAIRRTSGQETQYF.

V is TRBV30 and J is TRBJ1-5, with D perhaps matching TRBD1 (5 bases). Germline V gives CDR1 GTSNPN, CDR2 SVGIG (reference sequence). Trimming removed 0 bases from V and 1 base from J, with 7 bases in between. The CDR3 covers 14 residues. CDR3 sequence reads: CAWSVQDSNQPQHF. In DNA form, the CDR3 reads TGTGCCTGGAGTGTACAGGACAGCAATCAGCCCCAGCATTTT.

This clonotype was found once. The chain couples TRBV20-1 to TRBJ2-5, with 8 bases identical to TRBD2. The CDR3 loop spans 15 amino acids. V was clipped by 6 bases and J by 5 bases; unmatched bases: 14. Germline V gene data show CDR1 as DFQATT and CDR2 as SNEGSKA (reference sequence). CDR3 protein: CSAVELAEVIETQYF. The DNA for the CDR3 is TGCAGTGCCGTCGAACTAGCGGAAGTAATTGAGACCCAGTACTTC.

The CDR3 sequence is CSAPHPGVYGYTF. The CDR3 DNA follows: TGCAGTGCGCCTCACCCTGGGGTCTATGGCTACACCTTC. The chain is built from TRBV20-1 and TRBJ1-2; D gene unclear. Between the trimmed V and J ends, which lost 6 bases and 4 bases, there was a span of 15 bases. The CDR3 is 13 residues long. Germline values: CDR1 DFQATT, CDR2 SNEGSKA (reference sequence).

The chain links TRBV5-1 to TRBJ1-1; 8 bases fit TRBD1. Looked up from germline, CDR1 is SGHRS and CDR2 is YFSETQ. The CDR3 is made up of 15 amino acids. The junction had 8 bases not matched to a gene; V was cut back by 3 bases and J by 4 bases. The CDR3 coding sequence is TGCGCCAGCAGCTCAAACTATGACAGGGGCACTGAAGCTTTCTTT. This encodes CASSSNYDRGTEAFF.

This clonotype was seen a handful of times. V is TRBV9 and J is TRBJ2-5; 8 nucleotides agree with TRBD1. The CDR3 extends over 13 amino acids. V lost 4 bases, J lost 7 bases, and 6 bases stayed unmatched. Germline loops: CDR1 SGDLS, CDR2 YYNGEE. The CDR3 DNA reads as TGTGCCAGCAGCTCCGGACAGGGTGGGACCCAGTACTTC. This translates into CASSSGQGGTQYF.

This clonotype was observed a handful of times. The chain combines TRBV7-9 with TRBJ1-5; D unresolved. The V end lost 5 bases, the J end lost 5 bases, and 10 bases lay between the germline ends. The CDR3 consists of 13 residues. In germline, CDR1 is SEHNR, CDR2 FQNEAQ (reference sequence). CDR3 DNA: TGTGCCAGCAGCAGGCTAGCAGATCAGCCCCAGCATTTT. This sequence encodes CASSRLADQPQHF.

V and J are TRBV7-2 and TRBJ2-1; 8 bases line up with TRBD2. V lost 5 bases, J lost 6 bases, and 9 bases stayed unmatched. Per germline, CDR1 SGHTA and CDR2 FQGNSA. The CDR3 is 15 amino acids. The CDR3 region is CASSPKAGVFNEQFF. CDR3 sequence (DNA): TGTGCCAGCAGCCCGAAAGCGGGAGTGTTCAATGAGCAGTTCTTC.

The chain links TRBV5-1 to TRBJ2-3; TRBD2 might be the D (5 bases). Germline-derived CDR1 and CDR2 are SGHRS and YFSETQ. The ends were cut back, 4 bases at V and 1 base at J, with 13 bases in the middle. CDR3 size: 15 residues. CDR3 protein: CASSGGLQGTDTQYF. The CDR3 DNA follows: TGCGCCAGCAGCGGTGGACTCCAAGGCACAGATACGCAGTATTTT.

The genes are TRBV7-9 and TRBJ1-1, with D maybe TRBD1 (5 bases). The CDR3 contains 16 residues. Germline loops: CDR1 SEHNR, CDR2 FQNEAQ (reference sequence). V was clipped by 5 bases and J by 2 bases, with 18 bases between them. The CDR3 bases are TGTGCCAGCAGCCAACACCGCCAGGGAGGCAACACTGAAGCTTTCTTT. The encoded protein is CASSQHRQGGNTEAFF.

The chain has TRBV9 and TRBJ2-3, with 7 bases aligning to TRBD2. V trimming: 0 bases; J trimming: 4 bases; junction bases outside the gene matches: 5. The CDR3 sequence is 15 residues long. The germline V gene has CDR1 SGDLS and CDR2 YYNGEE. The CDR3: CASSVGGRAPDTQYF. The CDR3 DNA is TGTGCCAGCAGCGTAGGCGGGAGAGCCCCAGATACGCAGTATTTT.

This clonotype was picked up a small number of times. This chain connects TRBV20-1 to TRBJ2-5, with 8 bases that match TRBD2. V shed 1 base and J 1 base; nucleotides not matched to a gene: 8. CDR1 and CDR2 from the germline V gene are DFQATT and SNEGSKA (reference sequence). This CDR3 contains 16 residues. This CDR3 is CSARAYSGGFQETQYF. The CDR3 coding sequence is TGCAGTGCTAGAGCGTACAGCGGGGGTTTCCAAGAGACCCAGTACTTC.

This chain links TRBV7-9 with TRBJ2-6; TRBD1 matches at 9 bases. CDR1 is SEHNR, CDR2 FQNEAQ, per germline (reference sequence). This CDR3 comprises 16 residues. J was trimmed by 2 bases and V by 5 bases; bases with no gene match: 4. The chain's CDR3 is CASSSRDRAGANVLTF. In DNA, the CDR3 is TGTGCCAGCAGCAGCCGGGACAGGGCTGGGGCCAACGTCCTGACTTTC.

This rearrangement joins TRBV7-2 to TRBJ1-2; D ambiguous. Trimming left V 3 bases short and J 4 bases short, with 12 bases between. CDR1 and CDR2 from the germline V gene are SGHTA and FQGNSA. The CDR3 consists of 14 residues. CDR3 amino acids: CASSFLRGSYGYTF. The CDR3 DNA reads TGTGCCAGCAGCTTCCTTAGAGGGTCCTATGGCTACACCTTC.

The chain has TRBV20-1 and TRBJ2-3; 9 bases match TRBD2. The V and J ends lost 2 bases and 2 bases, in that order; junction bases with no gene match: 5. This CDR3 is built from 15 residues. Germline V gives CDR1 DFQATT, CDR2 SNEGSKA (reference sequence). The CDR3 DNA is TGCAGTGCTAGAATTAGCGGGAGTAACACAGATACGCAGTATTTT. This codes for CSARISGSNTDTQYF.

V usage is TRBV3-1 and J usage is TRBJ2-3; TRBD2 aligns across 7 bases. V was pared by 4 bases and J by 5 bases, with 12 bases of the junction left unmatched. Germline V gene data show CDR1 as LGHDT and CDR2 as YNNKEL (reference sequence). The CDR3 loop spans 16 amino acids. CDR3 sequence: CASSRRGLGIGDTQYF. The CDR3 bases are TGTGCCAGCAGCCGCCGAGGACTAGGGATAGGAGATACGCAGTATTTT.

The genes are TRBV5-1 and TRBJ2-7, with 8 positions matching TRBD2. CDR3 length: 13 amino acids. Losses at the gene ends were 5 bases for V and 3 bases for J; bases not matched to a gene: 4. Germline CDR1 SGHRS, CDR2 YFSETQ. The CDR3 protein is CASRLAEIYEQYF. The CDR3 DNA sequence: TGCGCCAGCAGACTAGCGGAGATCTACGAGCAGTACTTC. Looking up the rest from reference TRBV5-1 and TRBJ2-7 gives the full variable domain: KAGVTQTPRYLIKTRGQQVTLSCSPISGHRSVSWYQQTPGQGLQFLFEYFSETQRNKGNFPGRFSGRQFSNSRSEMNVSTLELGDSALYLCASRLAEIYEQYFGPGTRLTVT.

The chain joins TRBV27 to TRBJ1-6; no clear D. Germline V lookup: CDR1 MNHEY, CDR2 SMNVEV (reference sequence). V lost 5 bases and J 15 bases, leaving 23 bases between the germline ends. CDR3 size: 15 residues. CDR3 nucleotides: TGTGCCAGCAGTCCCTTTCTCGGGATAGGAGTCCGCCTCCACTTT. This encodes CASSPFLGIGVRLHF.

The chain employs TRBV7-2 and TRBJ2-4; D unresolved. The ends were cut back, 2 bases at V and 15 bases at J, with 11 bases in the middle. Germline V gives CDR1 SGHTA, CDR2 FQGNSA. CDR3 length: 11 residues. CDR3 bases: TGTGCCAGCAGCTTAAACTCCCTCTCGTACTTC. This translates into CASSLNSLSYF.